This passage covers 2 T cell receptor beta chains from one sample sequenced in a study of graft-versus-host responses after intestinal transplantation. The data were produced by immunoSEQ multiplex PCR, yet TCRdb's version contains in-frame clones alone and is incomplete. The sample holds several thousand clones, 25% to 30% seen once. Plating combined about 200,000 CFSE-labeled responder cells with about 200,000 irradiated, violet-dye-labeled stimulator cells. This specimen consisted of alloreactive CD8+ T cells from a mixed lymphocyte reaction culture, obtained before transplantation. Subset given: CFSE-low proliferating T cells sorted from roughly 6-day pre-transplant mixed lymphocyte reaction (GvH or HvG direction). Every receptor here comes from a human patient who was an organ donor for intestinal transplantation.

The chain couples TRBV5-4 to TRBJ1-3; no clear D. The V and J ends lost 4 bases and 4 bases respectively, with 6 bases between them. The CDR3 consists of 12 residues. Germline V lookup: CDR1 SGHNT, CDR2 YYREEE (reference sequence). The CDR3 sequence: CASSREGNTIYF. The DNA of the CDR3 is TGTGCCAGCAGCCGGGAAGGAAACACCATATATTTT.

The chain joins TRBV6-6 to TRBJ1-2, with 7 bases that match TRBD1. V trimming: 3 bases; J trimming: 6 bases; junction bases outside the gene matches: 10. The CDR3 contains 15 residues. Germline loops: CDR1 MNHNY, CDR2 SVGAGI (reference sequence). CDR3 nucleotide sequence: TGTGCCAGCAGTTATGGTCTTGGACAGGAGGATGGCTACACCTTC. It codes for CASSYGLGQEDGYTF.